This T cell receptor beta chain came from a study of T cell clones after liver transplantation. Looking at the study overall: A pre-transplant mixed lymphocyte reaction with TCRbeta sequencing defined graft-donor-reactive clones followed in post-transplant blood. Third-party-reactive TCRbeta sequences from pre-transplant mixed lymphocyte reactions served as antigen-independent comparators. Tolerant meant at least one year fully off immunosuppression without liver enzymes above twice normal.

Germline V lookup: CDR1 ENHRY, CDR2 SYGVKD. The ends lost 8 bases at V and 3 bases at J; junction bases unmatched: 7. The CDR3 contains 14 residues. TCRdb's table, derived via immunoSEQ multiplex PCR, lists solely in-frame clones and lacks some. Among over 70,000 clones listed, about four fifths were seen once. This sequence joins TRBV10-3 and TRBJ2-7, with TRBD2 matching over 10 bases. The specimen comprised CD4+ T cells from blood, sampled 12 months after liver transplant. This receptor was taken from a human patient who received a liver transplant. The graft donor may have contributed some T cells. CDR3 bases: TGTGCCATCTCGGTTAGCGGGGGGAACTACGAGCAGTACTTC. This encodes CAISVSGGNYEQYF.